The clone carrying this TCR beta chain has more than one count but fewer than ten. Sequencing was performed with immunoSEQ multiplex PCR; in TCRdb, only in-frame clones are kept and a portion is missing. Here the sample spans about 140,000 clones, around nine tenths being singletons. The sample belongs to a study of control samples from healthy donors and cancer patients. The TCR comes from a man aged 30 to 45 in good health. Input material: blood.

The DNA for the CDR3 is TGTGCCAGCAGTCTATCGGCGGGAGGGGGAGATGGTGAGACCCAGTACTTC. Amino acids: CASSLSAGGGDGETQYF. V is TRBV6-6 and J is TRBJ2-5; the match to TRBD2 covers 9 bases. CDR3 size: 17 residues. Looked up from germline, CDR1 is MNHNY and CDR2 is SVGAGI (reference sequence). V was pared by 5 bases and J by 5 bases, with 15 bases of the junction left unmatched.